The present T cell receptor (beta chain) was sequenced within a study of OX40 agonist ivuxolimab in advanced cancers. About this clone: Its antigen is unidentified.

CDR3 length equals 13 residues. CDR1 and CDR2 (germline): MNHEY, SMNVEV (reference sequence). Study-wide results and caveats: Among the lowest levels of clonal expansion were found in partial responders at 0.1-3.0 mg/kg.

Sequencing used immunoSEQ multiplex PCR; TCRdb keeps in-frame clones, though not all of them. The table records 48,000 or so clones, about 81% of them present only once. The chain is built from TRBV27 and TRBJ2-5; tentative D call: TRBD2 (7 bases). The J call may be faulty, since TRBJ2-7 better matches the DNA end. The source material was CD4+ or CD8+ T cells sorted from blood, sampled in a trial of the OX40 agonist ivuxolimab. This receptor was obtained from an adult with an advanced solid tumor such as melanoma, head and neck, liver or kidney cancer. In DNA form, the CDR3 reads TGTGCCAGCATGGGGGGGGCCTCATACGAGCAGTACTTC. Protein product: CASMGGASYEQYF.